Shown below are 5 T cell receptor beta chains from a single sample sequenced in a study of blood T cell repertoires in COVID-19. Generated by immunoSEQ multiplex PCR, the TCRdb table keeps only in-frame clones and is missing some. The data hold tens of thousands of clones, with approximately 81% observed a single time. Source material: peripheral blood. The source is an elderly man with acute or convalescent COVID-19.

The V gene is TRBV25-1, the J gene TRBJ2-2, with a tentative D call TRBD2 (5 bases). This CDR3 contains 15 residues. Per the germline V gene, CDR1 is MGHDK and CDR2 is SYGVNS. Between the trimmed V and J ends, which lost 6 bases and 6 bases, there was a span of 17 bases. CDR3 sequence: CASRPILGSSGELFF. CDR3 nucleotide sequence: TGTGCCAGCAGACCTATTTTGGGGAGTTCCGGGGAGCTGTTTTTT.

The rearrangement uses TRBV6-2 or TRBV6-3 and TRBJ1-2; D is unresolved. CDR1 MNHEY and CDR2 SVGEGT come from the germline V gene. The CDR3 totals 11 residues. Between the trimmed V and J ends, which lost 2 bases and 4 bases, there was a span of 2 bases. The CDR3 nucleotides are TGTGCCAGCAGTTACCTCTATGGCTACACCTTC. This translates into CASSYLYGYTF.

The chain employs TRBV7-9 and TRBJ2-7; 8 bases are a match to TRBD2. CDR1 and CDR2 from the germline V gene are SEHNR and FQNEAQ (reference sequence). The V segment lost 10 bases and the J segment 5 bases; nucleotides outside the gene matches: 19. The CDR3 has 16 residues. The CDR3: CATSLPPPREENEQYF. The CDR3, as DNA: TGTGCCACCTCCCTGCCCCCCCCGCGGGAGGAAAACGAGCAGTACTTC.

This sequence joins TRBV3-1 (or the pseudogene TRBV3-2) and TRBJ2-3; TRBD2 aligns across 10 bases. The germline CDR1 and CDR2 sequences are LGHDT and YNNKEL (reference sequence). The CDR3 consists of 14 residues. With 4 bases clipped from V and 3 bases from J, the junction kept 1 base outside the gene matches. The CDR3 region has the DNA TGTGCCAGCAGCCTTAGCGGGAGGACAGATACGCAGTATTTT. Translation gives CASSLSGRTDTQYF.

The J gene is TRBJ2-3, the V gene TRBV18, with 11 nucleotides matching TRBD2. J lost 4 bases, V lost 5 bases, and 5 bases had no gene match. The CDR3 is made up of 15 amino acids. The germline V gene encodes CDR1 KGHSH and CDR2 LQKENI. CDR3 DNA sequence: TGTGCCAGCTCAGCACTAGCGGGAGAGTCAGATACGCAGTATTTT. Protein product: CASSALAGESDTQYF.